Shown below are 22 T cell receptor beta chains from a single sample sequenced in a study of T cells in Graves' hyperthyroidism and ophthalmopathy. TCR beta CDR3 region amplification was performed from RNA transcripts. In the first-round RT-PCR of the TCR CDR3, the HTBI primer set was used. Each CDR3 protein gets one entry after TCRdb re-called the multiplex PCR reads with MiXCR. Seen here are hundreds of thousands of distinct CDR3 sequences, less than 20% observed once, and the top ten hold under 35%. The specimen sequenced was blood. These receptors were taken from a woman aged 18-30 years with Graves' ophthalmopathy.

This clonotype was counted at least ten times. The chain employs TRBV30 and TRBJ2-7, with D perhaps TRBD1 or TRBD2 (6 bases each). This CDR3 is 13 amino acids long. V lost 3 bases, J lost 5 bases, and 14 bases lay in between. Per germline, CDR1 GTSNPN and CDR2 SVGIG (reference sequence). This CDR3 reads CAWRAFGGNEQYF. CDR3 nucleotide sequence: TGTGCCTGGAGAGCCTTCGGGGGCAACGAGCAGTACTTC.

This clonotype was counted at least ten times. CDR3 region: CASSRTVNTEAFF. DNA for the CDR3: TGTGCCAGCAGTAGGACGGTGAACACTGAAGCTTTCTTT. The J gene is TRBJ1-1, the V gene TRBV2, with unresolved D. V was trimmed by 5 bases and J by 0 bases, leaving 7 bases between them. Germline V CDR1 and CDR2: SNHLY, FYNNEI. This CDR3 has 13 residues.

V gene TRBV6-1 combines with J gene TRBJ2-2; 12 nucleotides agree with TRBD2. Trimming at V came to 7 bases and at J to 6 bases, leaving 6 bases not matched to a gene. CDR3 length: 15 residues. Germline CDR1 and CDR2: MNHNS and SASEGT. The CDR3 DNA reads as TGTGCCAGCAAAAGGACTAGCGGGATATCCGGGGAGCTGTTTTTT. This translates into CASKRTSGISGELFF.

About this clonotype: This may come from a read error, since a much larger clone is one base off. The rearrangement uses TRBV7-9 and TRBJ1-4; a weak D match, TRBD1 (5 bases). Per the germline V gene, CDR1 is SEHNR and CDR2 is FQNEAQ (reference sequence). The CDR3 runs 16 residues. Trimming left V 4 bases short and J 4 bases short, with 16 bases between. CDR3 residues: CASSSFISGINEKLFF. The CDR3 DNA sequence: TGTGCCAGCAGCTCGTTTATTTCAGGGATTAATGAAAAACTGTTTTTT.

This clonotype was seen a handful of times. The chain employs TRBV2 and TRBJ1-1, with a possible D match to TRBD1 (5 bases). CDR1 is SNHLY, CDR2 FYNNEI, per germline. Between the trimmed V and J ends, which lost 5 bases and 14 bases, there was a span of 21 bases. The CDR3 is 13 residues long. CDR3 DNA sequence: TGTGCCAGCAGTCAGACAGTTAAGACTGGAGCCTTCTTT. It specifies CASSQTVKTGAFF. Variable domain in full (rest from reference TRBV2 and TRBJ1-1): EPEVTQTPSHQVTQMGQEVILRCVPISNHLYFYWYRQILGQKVEFLVSFYNNEISEKSEIFDDQFSVERPDGSNFTLKIRSTKLEDSAMYFCASSQTVKTGAFFGQGTRLTVV.

This clonotype was detected ten times or more. This chain uses TRBV20-1 with TRBJ2-7; 12 bases fit TRBD2. V shed 3 bases and J 4 bases; nucleotides not matched to a gene: 4. Germline values: CDR1 DFQATT, CDR2 SNEGSKA (reference sequence). The CDR3 is 14 residues long. The CDR3 DNA follows: TGCAGTGCTAGGACTAGCGGGGGATTTTACGAGCAGTACTTC. It translates to CSARTSGGFYEQYF.

This clonotype has ten or more counts. The rearrangement links TRBV2 to TRBJ1-2; weak D call: TRBD1 (5 bases). Looked up from germline, CDR1 is SNHLY and CDR2 is FYNNEI. The CDR3 has 14 amino acids. Trimming cost V 8 bases and J 6 bases, with 19 bases left between them. DNA of the CDR3: TGTGCCAGCGGGGCAGGCATGGGCTTGGATGGCTACACCTTC. Translating gives CASGAGMGLDGYTF.

This clonotype has at least ten counts. This chain uses TRBV6-1 with TRBJ1-1; tentatively, D is TRBD1 (5 bases). The V end lost 5 bases, the J end lost 3 bases, and 16 bases lay between the germline ends. The CDR3 consists of 15 residues. Germline-derived CDR1 and CDR2 are MNHNS and SASEGT. DNA for the CDR3: TGTGCCAGCAGTTACCGGGCCCTAGGGGACACTGAAGCTTTCTTT. Amino acid sequence: CASSYRALGDTEAFF.

This clonotype was counted many times. The chain links TRBV27 to TRBJ2-5; 7 nucleotides agree with TRBD1. CDR1 and CDR2 (germline): MNHEY, SMNVEV (reference sequence). The V segment lost 3 bases and the J segment 4 bases; nucleotides outside the gene matches: 2. The CDR3 length is 13 residues. The CDR3 here is CASSLYRGETQYF. The CDR3 bases are TGTGCCAGCAGTTTGTACAGGGGAGAGACCCAGTACTTC.

This clonotype was detected ten times or more. The genes are TRBV9 and TRBJ2-7; 8 bases align to TRBD1. Trimming cost V 4 bases and J 0 bases; bases outside gene matches: 3. Germline V gives CDR1 SGDLS, CDR2 YYNGEE. The CDR3 loop spans 14 amino acids. The CDR3 DNA reads as TGTGCCAGCAGCACGGACAGGGTCTCCTACGAGCAGTACTTC. As protein: CASSTDRVSYEQYF.

V usage is TRBV12-5 and J usage is TRBJ2-5; no clear D. The length of the CDR3 is 12 residues. Trimming took 1 base from V and 7 from J, leaving 7 bases between them. CDR1 and CDR2 (germline): LGHNT, FRNRAP. CDR3 region: CASGLDDRTQYF. CDR3 in DNA: TGTGCTAGTGGTTTGGACGACCGGACCCAGTACTTC.

At least ten counts were recorded for this clonotype. This chain links TRBV28 with TRBJ1-5; maybe TRBD1 (6 bases). This CDR3 is 15 amino acids long. Trimming removed 10 bases from V and 0 bases from J, with 16 bases in between. CDR1 MDHEN and CDR2 SYDVKM come from the germline V gene. The CDR3 spells CATPGASYSNQPQHF. The CDR3 nucleotides read TGTGCCACCCCGGGGGCCAGTTATAGCAATCAGCCCCAGCATTTT.

The rearrangement links TRBV10-2 to TRBJ2-7; 7 nucleotides align to TRBD1. The CDR3 spans 16 residues. Germline loops: CDR1 WSHSY, CDR2 SAAADI. After removal of 2 bases from V and 0 bases from J, the junction contained 7 bases not matched to a gene. CDR3: CASSEALTGNSYEQYF. The CDR3 DNA follows: TGCGCCAGCAGTGAGGCTCTGACAGGGAACTCCTACGAGCAGTACTTC.

There are many counts of this clonotype. V and J are TRBV12-3 or TRBV12-4 and TRBJ1-2, with a weak D call TRBD1 (6 bases). There are 14 residues in the CDR3. The V end lost 5 bases, the J end lost 0 bases, and 10 bases lay between the germline ends. CDR3 sequence reads: CASSLGHANYGYTF. CDR3 nucleotide sequence: TGTGCCAGCAGTCTGGGACACGCTAACTATGGCTACACCTTC.

This clonotype was seen at least ten times. The J gene is TRBJ1-3, the V gene TRBV6-1; D unclear. The germline V gene has CDR1 MNHNS and CDR2 SASEGT. The CDR3 length is 15 residues. V was shortened by 2 bases and J by 0 bases, with 8 bases between the two germline ends. This chain's CDR3 is CASSERRISGNTIYF. The DNA for the CDR3 is TGTGCCAGCAGTGAACGCAGGATCTCTGGAAACACCATATATTTT.

There are many counts of this clonotype. The chain joins TRBV6-1 to TRBJ2-7; TRBD2 is a possible D gene (6 bases). Trimming left V 0 bases short and J 2 bases short, with 20 bases between. The CDR3 length is 18 residues. CDR1 and CDR2 from the germline V gene are MNHNS and SASEGT. The DNA for the CDR3 is TGTGCCAGCAGTGAAGCGCTTAGCGGACCGATTTCTACCTACGAGCAGTACTTC. This gives the protein CASSEALSGPISTYEQYF.

Ten or more counts support this clonotype. This chain joins TRBV5-1 and TRBJ2-3; 9 bases match TRBD1. V was clipped by 4 bases and J by 6 bases; unmatched bases: 9. The germline V gene has CDR1 SGHRS and CDR2 YFSETQ. This CDR3 has 15 residues. The CDR3 DNA is TGCGCCAGCAGCGCACAGGGGGCTGGAAGGGATACGCAGTATTTT. It specifies CASSAQGAGRDTQYF.

This chain links TRBV20-1 with TRBJ2-7; TRBD2 matches 9 bases. The V gene's germline CDR1 is DFQATT and CDR2 SNEGSKA (reference sequence). The ends lost 2 bases at V and 1 base at J; junction bases unmatched: 6. This CDR3 has 15 residues. The CDR3 reads CSARLAGAPSYEQYF. The CDR3 nucleotides are TGCAGTGCTAGATTAGCGGGAGCCCCATCCTACGAGCAGTACTTC.

V is TRBV20-1 and J is TRBJ2-2; D is unclear. The germline gives CDR1 DFQATT, CDR2 SNEGSKA (reference sequence). This CDR3 is 11 amino acids long. Trimming pared 4 bases from V and 7 bases from J, leaving 7 bases between. The CDR3 is CSATAGGELFF. CDR3 DNA: TGCAGTGCTACGGCAGGCGGGGAGCTGTTTTTT.

This clonotype was recorded a few times. A much larger clone differs by one base, so this may be a read error. The J gene is TRBJ2-1, the V gene TRBV5-5, with TRBD2 identical over 15 bases. The trim removed 7 bases at V and 12 bases at J, leaving 11 bases unmatched. This CDR3 is built from 15 residues. The germline CDR1 and CDR2 sequences are SGHKS and YYEKEE (reference sequence). The CDR3, as DNA: TGTGCCAGCGGGGGACTAGCGGGAGGTAGACATGGGCAGTTCTTC. This sequence encodes CASGGLAGGRHGQFF.

This clonotype came up many times. The chain has TRBV28 and TRBJ1-1, with 7 positions matching TRBD1. This CDR3 is 12 amino acids long. Germline-derived CDR1 and CDR2 are MDHEN and SYDVKM. V shed 0 bases, J shed 10 bases, and the junction held 2 bases outside the gene matches. The CDR3 DNA reads TGTGCCAGCAGTTTATGGGGGACAGCAGCTTTCTTT. Translation: CASSLWGTAAFF.

On this clonotype itself: A much larger clone is a single base away; this may be a read error. This is likely a read error, given that the CDR3 carries no conserved phenylalanine or tryptophan at its end. The V call is TRBV15, the J call TRBJ2-7, with a weak D call TRBD1 (6 bases). The CDR3 has 11 residues. V shed 6 bases and J shed 5 bases, with 8 bases lying between them. The germline V gene encodes CDR1 LNHNV and CDR2 YYDKDF (reference sequence). CDR3 loop: CATRAGDEQYL. The CDR3 nucleotides read TGTGCCACCAGAGCAGGGGACGAGCAGTACCTC.